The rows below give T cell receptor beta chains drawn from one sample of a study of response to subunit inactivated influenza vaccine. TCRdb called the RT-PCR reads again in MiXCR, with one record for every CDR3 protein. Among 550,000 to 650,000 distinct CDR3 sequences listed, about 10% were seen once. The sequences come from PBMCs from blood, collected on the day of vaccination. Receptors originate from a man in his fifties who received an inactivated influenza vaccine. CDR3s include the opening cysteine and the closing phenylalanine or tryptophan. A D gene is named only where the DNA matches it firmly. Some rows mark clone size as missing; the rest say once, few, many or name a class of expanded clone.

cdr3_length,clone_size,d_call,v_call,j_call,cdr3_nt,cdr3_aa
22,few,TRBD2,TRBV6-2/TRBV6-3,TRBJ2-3,TGTGCCAGCAGTTACGTACTCGGATCTAGCGGGGGGGCAATTTTTAGCACAGATACGCAGTATTTT,CASSYVLGSSGGAIFSTDTQYF
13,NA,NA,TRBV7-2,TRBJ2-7,TGTGCCAGCAGCATAGCGACACTTTACGAGCAGTACTTC,CASSIATLYEQYF
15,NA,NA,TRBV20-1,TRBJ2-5,TGCAGTGCTAGAGTCTTCCCCGGGACCGAAGAGACCCAGTACTTC,CSARVFPGTEETQYF
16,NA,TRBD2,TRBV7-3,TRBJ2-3,TGTGCCAGCAGCCACGGACTAGCGGGGGCCGGAGATACGCAGTATTTT,CASSHGLAGAGDTQYF
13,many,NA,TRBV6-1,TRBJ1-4,TGTGCCAGCAGACCGTCTCTACGGGAAAAACTGTTTTTT,CASRPSLREKLFF
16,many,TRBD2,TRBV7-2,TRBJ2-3,TGTGCCAGCAGCGTAGCACCGGGACTAGCGGGAGGTCTCCCGTATTTT,CASSVAPGLAGGLPYF
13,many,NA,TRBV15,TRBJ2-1,TGTGCCACCAGCAGAGATCGGTCATATGAGCAGTTCTTC,CATSRDRSYEQFF
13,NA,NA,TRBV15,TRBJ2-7,TGTGCCACCAGCAGCGGACGGGTCTACGAGCAGTACTTC,CATSSGRVYEQYF
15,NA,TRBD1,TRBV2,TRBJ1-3,TGTGCCAGCAGTTCCGGGACAGGGAGGATAAACACCATATATTTT,CASSSGTGRINTIYF
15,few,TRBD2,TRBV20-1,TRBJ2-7,TGCAGTGCTAGATATGGGACTAGCGGGAGTCACGAGCAGTACTTC,CSARYGTSGSHEQYF
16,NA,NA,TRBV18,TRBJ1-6,TGTGCCAGCTCACCACGCCGGGACATTGATAATTCACCCCTCCACTTT,CASSPRRDIDNSPLHF
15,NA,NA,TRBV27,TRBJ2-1,TGTGCCAGCAGTGGCGGAGGCATGAACTACAATGAGCAGTTCTTC,CASSGGGMNYNEQFF
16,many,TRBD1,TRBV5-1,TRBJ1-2,TGCGCCAGCAGCGTCGACAGGGGCCGGGGAAACTATGGCTACACCTTC,CASSVDRGRGNYGYTF
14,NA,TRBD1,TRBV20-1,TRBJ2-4,TGCAGTGCTAGAGGAGCAACAGGGGGCAACATTCAGTACTTC,CSARGATGGNIQYF